These T cell receptor beta chains were read from a single sample in a study of cytomegalovirus exposure and HLA in healthy donors. Using immunoSEQ multiplex PCR, the repertoire was profiled, and TCRdb retains in-frame clones only, with some absent. The sample lists approximately 220,000 clones; roughly 88% were seen once. Material for sequencing was PBMCs. These receptor sequences come from a woman under 40 in good health and CMV-seropositive. The CDR3 runs from the conserved cysteine through the conserved F or W. D genes are given only for firm matches. Clone size is shown for a subset of rows, as once, few, many or a class of expanded clone.

d_call | clone_size | j_call | v_call | cdr3_aa | cdr3_nt
. | . | TRBJ1-2 | TRBV5-1 | CASSLFIGRGYTF | TGCGCCAGCAGCTTGTTCATAGGGAGGGGCTACACCTTC
. | . | TRBJ2-2 | TRBV10-3 | CAISDQGSGANTGELFF | TGTGCCATCAGTGATCAGGGGTCGGGAGCGAACACCGGGGAGCTGTTTTTT
. | . | TRBJ2-2 | TRBV4-1 | CASSQGAWGLNTGELFF | TGCGCCAGCAGCCAAGGGGCTTGGGGATTGAACACCGGGGAGCTGTTTTTT
. | . | TRBJ2-7 | TRBV28 | CASSPFANEQYF | TGTGCCAGCAGTCCATTCGCAAATGAGCAGTACTTC
. | . | TRBJ2-2 | TRBV5-4 | CASRTANTGELFF | TGTGCCAGCCGGACCGCGAACACCGGGGAGCTGTTTTTT
. | . | TRBJ2-3 | TRBV11-3 | CASSQSMDTQYF | TGTGCCAGCAGCCAGAGTATGGATACGCAGTATTTT
. | . | TRBJ1-1 | TRBV19 | CASDPWGSNTEAFF | TGTGCCAGTGACCCCTGGGGGTCAAACACTGAAGCTTTCTTT
. | . | TRBJ1-1 | TRBV30 | CAWSVKRNTEAFF | TGTGCCTGGAGTGTTAAGAGGAACACTGAAGCTTTCTTT
TRBD1 | . | TRBJ2-3 | TRBV11-3 | CASSRGQGINTDTQYF | TGTGCCAGCAGCCGTGGACAGGGGATAAACACAGATACGCAGTATTTT
TRBD1 | . | TRBJ1-3 | TRBV19 | CASSTRGTGFGNTIYF | TGTGCCAGTAGTACCCGTGGGACAGGATTCGGAAACACCATATATTTT
TRBD2 | . | TRBJ2-7 | TRBV6-5 | CASRKLAGDDEQYF | TGTGCCAGCAGGAAGCTAGCGGGAGATGACGAGCAGTACTTC
. | . | TRBJ2-7 | TRBV4-2 | CASSQDFYSYEQYF | TGTGCCAGCAGCCAAGATTTTTATTCCTACGAGCAGTACTTC
TRBD1 | . | TRBJ2-1 | TRBV10-1 | CASSESTAGGNNEQFF | TGCGCCAGCAGTGAGTCGACGGCAGGGGGTAATAATGAGCAGTTCTTC
. | . | TRBJ2-2 | TRBV27 | CASSSMPGTTGELFF | TGTGCCAGCAGTTCGATGCCAGGGACCACCGGGGAGCTGTTTTTT
. | . | TRBJ2-2 | TRBV4-3 | CASSPLSPGSLAPGELFF | TGCGCCAGCAGCCCCTTATCTCCCGGGAGCCTAGCGCCCGGGGAGCTGTTTTTT
TRBD2 | . | TRBJ2-2 | TRBV5-4 | CASSSGTSGNTGELFF | TGTGCCAGCAGCTCGGGGACTAGCGGGAACACCGGGGAGCTGTTTTTT
. | . | TRBJ1-5 | TRBV5-1 | CGGAAGRFEQPQHF | TGCGGGGGTGCGGCAGGGCGATTCGAGCAGCCCCAGCATTTT
. | . | TRBJ1-1 | TRBV2 | CASIQGGEAFF | TGTGCCAGCATTCAAGGCGGTGAAGCTTTCTTT
. | . | TRBJ2-7 | TRBV7-8 | CASSLEGKLGYEQYF | TGTGCCAGCAGCTTAGAGGGGAAACTGGGATACGAGCAGTACTTC
. | . | TRBJ2-2 | TRBV19 | CASSSPGPQGPHTGELFF | TGTGCCAGTAGCTCACCGGGACCGCAAGGCCCCCACACCGGGGAGCTGTTTTTT
. | . | TRBJ2-3 | TRBV30 | CAYHSPGSDTQYF | TGTGCCTACCATTCTCCTGGCTCAGATACGCAGTATTTT
TRBD2 | . | TRBJ2-2 | TRBV19 | CASREAGLTTGELFF | TGTGCCAGTAGGGAAGCGGGACTCACCACCGGGGAGCTGTTTTTT
. | . | TRBJ2-1 | TRBV6-6 | CASSYAPRDEQFF | TGTGCCAGCAGTTATGCCCCTCGGGATGAGCAGTTCTTC
. | once | TRBJ2-3 | TRBV27 | CASSPLSVGSTDTQYF | TGTGCCAGCTCCCCCCTCTCTGTGGGTAGCACAGATACGCAGTATTTT
. | few | TRBJ1-1 | TRBV29-1 | CSVDRGTEAFF | TGCAGCGTTGACCGGGGGACTGAAGCTTTCTTT
. | few | TRBJ2-2 | TRBV2 | CAGRGTNTGELFF | TGTGCCGGACGAGGGACAAACACCGGGGAGCTGTTTTTT
. | . | TRBJ1-3 | TRBV6-5 | CASIRTASGNTIYF | TGTGCCAGCATCCGGACAGCGTCTGGAAACACCATATATTTT
. | . | TRBJ2-5 | TRBV11-2 | CASSLGPSQETQYF | TGTGCCAGCAGCTTAGGTCCTAGCCAAGAGACCCAGTACTTC
. | . | TRBJ2-5 | TRBV25-1 | CASSVQGGSETQYF | TGTGCCAGCAGTGTCCAGGGGGGGTCAGAGACCCAGTACTTC
TRBD1 | . | TRBJ2-7 | TRBV7-9 | CASRFGTGGAYEQYF | TGTGCCAGCAGGTTCGGGACAGGGGGTGCCTACGAGCAGTACTTC
. | . | TRBJ1-3 | TRBV2 | CARQGAGNTIYF | TGTGCCAGGCAGGGAGCTGGAAACACCATATATTTT
. | . | TRBJ2-1 | TRBV25-1 | CASSPRGSYNEQFF | TGTGCCAGCAGTCCTCGGGGGTCCTACAATGAGCAGTTCTTC
. | . | TRBJ1-1 | TRBV27 | CASSAAQGGNTEAFF | TGTGCCAGCAGTGCCGCACAGGGTGGGAACACTGAAGCTTTCTTT
. | . | TRBJ2-4 | TRBV27 | CASRSLRLAKNIQYF | TGTGCCAGCAGATCTCTGCGTTTAGCCAAAAACATTCAGTACTTC
. | few | TRBJ2-1 | TRBV10-1 | CASSESSNEQFF | TGCGCCAGCAGTGAGTCCTCCAATGAGCAGTTCTTC
. | . | TRBJ1-1 | TRBV28 | CASSNRKGGNTEAFF | TGTGCCAGCAGTAACCGCAAAGGTGGGAACACTGAAGCTTTCTTT
. | . | TRBJ1-4 | TRBV7-9 | CATRREEKLFF | TGTGCCACCAGACGGGAGGAAAAACTGTTTTTT
. | . | TRBJ2-2 | TRBV11-3 | CASSTGQTTGELFF | TGTGCCAGCAGCACAGGACAGACCACCGGGGAGCTGTTTTTT
. | . | TRBJ1-3 | TRBV11-1 | CASSLSPGGSGNTIYF | TGTGCCAGCAGCTTGTCTCCGGGAGGCTCTGGAAACACCATATATTTT
. | once | TRBJ2-6 | TRBV27 | CASSLSGSSGANVLTF | TGTGCCAGCAGTTTATCAGGCAGCTCTGGGGCCAACGTCCTGACTTTC
. | . | TRBJ2-7 | TRBV11-1 | CASSLEIYYEQYF | TGTGCCAGCAGCTTAGAGATTTACTACGAGCAGTACTTC
. | . | TRBJ2-1 | TRBV5-4 | CASSLLHNEQFF | TGTGCCAGCAGCTTGCTGCACAATGAGCAGTTCTTC
. | . | TRBJ2-5 | TRBV6-1 | CASSASGKETQYF | TGTGCCAGCAGTGCGAGCGGCAAAGAGACCCAGTACTTC
TRBD1 | . | TRBJ2-7 | TRBV7-9 | CASSGRDRGSYEQYF | TGTGCCAGCAGCGGCCGGGACAGGGGCTCCTACGAGCAGTACTTC
TRBD2 | . | TRBJ2-2 | TRBV10-3 | CAIRGTSGSAGELFF | TGTGCCATCAGAGGGACTAGCGGGAGCGCCGGGGAGCTGTTTTTT
TRBD1 | once | TRBJ2-6 | TRBV15 | CAIELGQAFSGANVLTF | TGTGCCATCGAACTGGGACAGGCCTTCTCTGGGGCCAACGTCCTGACTTTC
. | many | TRBJ1-5 | TRBV5-3 | CARSLAPGGDSNQPQHF | TGTGCCAGAAGCTTGGCTCCCGGGGGCGATAGCAATCAGCCCCAGCATTTT
. | . | TRBJ1-1 | TRBV28 | CASSFGAGTEAFF | TGTGCCAGCAGTTTCGGTGCTGGAACTGAAGCTTTCTTT
. | . | TRBJ1-5 | TRBV6-5 | CASSGINQPQHF | TGTGCCAGCAGCGGGATCAATCAGCCCCAGCATTTT
. | . | TRBJ2-1 | TRBV6-4 | CASSERDDYNEQFF | TGTGCCAGCAGTGAGCGGGATGATTACAATGAGCAGTTCTTC
. | . | TRBJ2-1 | TRBV29-1 | CSAPASSSYNEQFF | TGCAGCGCGCCAGCTTCCTCCTCCTACAATGAGCAGTTCTTC
. | . | TRBJ1-3 | TRBV11-2 | CASSMGDSIGNTIYF | TGTGCCAGCAGCATGGGAGACAGTATTGGAAACACCATATATTTT
. | many | TRBJ1-1 | TRBV6-5 | CASSRGYDTEAFF | TGTGCCAGCAGCAGGGGCTACGACACTGAAGCTTTCTTT
TRBD1 | . | TRBJ1-1 | TRBV30 | CAWSVGTGVTEAFF | TGTGCCTGGAGTGTTGGGACAGGGGTAACTGAAGCTTTCTTT